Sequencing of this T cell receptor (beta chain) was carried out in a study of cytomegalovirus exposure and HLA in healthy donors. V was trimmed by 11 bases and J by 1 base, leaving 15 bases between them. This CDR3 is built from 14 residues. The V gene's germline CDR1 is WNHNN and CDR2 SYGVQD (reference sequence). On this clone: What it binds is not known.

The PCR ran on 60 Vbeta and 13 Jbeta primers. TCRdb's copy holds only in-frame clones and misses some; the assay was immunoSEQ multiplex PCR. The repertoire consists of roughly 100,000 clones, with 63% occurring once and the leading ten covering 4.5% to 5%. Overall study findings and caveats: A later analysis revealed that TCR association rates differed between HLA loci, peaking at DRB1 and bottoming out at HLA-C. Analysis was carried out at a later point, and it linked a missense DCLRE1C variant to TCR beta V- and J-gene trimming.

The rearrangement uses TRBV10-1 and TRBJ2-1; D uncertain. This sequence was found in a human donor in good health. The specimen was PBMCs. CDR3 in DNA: TGCGCCGGGTCCCTAGGAAGATCCTACAATGAGCAGTTCTTC. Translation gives CAGSLGRSYNEQFF.